The T cell receptor (beta chain) described here comes from a study of blood T cell repertoires in COVID-19. As for the study in general: Sites across the United States, Italy and Spain contributed samples from acute and convalescent COVID-19. Nucleic acid was either cDNA or gDNA, and it came from T cells, B-cell-depleted T cells, or PBMCs.

Germline loops: CDR1 SGHNT, CDR2 YYREEE (reference sequence). CDR3 length: 15 amino acids. V gave up 0 bases and J gave up 6 bases, with 15 bases separating them. Seattle's cohort entered during active infection and was followed longitudinally. In the study's own analysis: Reference gene primer amplification yielded estimated nucleated cell counts. The repertoire was sequenced with immunoSEQ multiplex PCR; TCRdb's copy has only in-frame clones and lacks some. V and J calls and clone size follow that table, whereas D and trimming were derived from the DNA. The profile covers 200,000 to 300,000 clones, with 65% to 90% appearing a single time and less than 6.5% taken by the ten largest.

The chain combines TRBV5-4 with TRBJ1-2, with a weak D call TRBD1 (6 bases). The receptor was derived from a man in his forties or fifties with COVID-19, enrolled during active disease. The sample comprised peripheral blood. CDR3 residues: CASSLEPGELDGYTF. DNA for the CDR3: TGTGCCAGCAGCTTGGAGCCAGGGGAATTGGATGGCTACACCTTC.